These 21 T cell receptor beta chains share one sample of origin, sequenced in a study of T cells in Graves' hyperthyroidism and ophthalmopathy. Researchers took RNA transcripts and amplified the TCR beta CDR3 regions from them. Initially, a first-round RT-PCR of the TCR CDR3 employed the HTBI primer set. TCRdb re-called the multiplex PCR reads through MiXCR, storing one row per CDR3 protein. The sample has 250,000 to 300,000 distinct CDR3 sequences; approximately 14% are singletons. What was sequenced was blood. The receptors stem from a woman aged 40 to 50 with Graves' hyperthyroidism.

The CDR3 here is CSARDPSGGEVDTQYF. For the CDR3, the DNA is TGCAGTGCTAGAGATCCGAGCGGAGGGGAGGTAGATACGCAGTATTTT. This chain links TRBV20-1 with TRBJ2-3; D is possibly TRBD2 (6 bases). Germline V gene data show CDR1 as DFQATT and CDR2 as SNEGSKA (reference sequence). With 0 bases removed from V and 5 bases from J, the gap between germline ends came to 18 bases. The CDR3 is 16 residues long.

The J gene is TRBJ2-1, the V gene TRBV20-1; 11 bases align to TRBD2. The CDR3 is made up of 15 amino acids. Trimming cost V 4 bases and J 3 bases; bases outside gene matches: 5. CDR1 and CDR2 from the germline V gene are DFQATT and SNEGSKA (reference sequence). The CDR3 DNA reads TGCAGTGCTAACCCACTAGCGGGGGACTACAATGAGCAGTTCTTC. The encoded protein is CSANPLAGDYNEQFF.

This clonotype was counted at least ten times. This rearrangement joins TRBV28 to TRBJ2-1, with D possibly matching TRBD2 (6 bases). Looked up from germline, CDR1 is MDHEN and CDR2 is SYDVKM. This CDR3 comprises 16 residues. V gave up 4 bases and J gave up 4 bases, with 17 bases separating them. This chain's CDR3 is CASSSYTGGRYNEQFF. The CDR3 DNA follows: TGTGCCAGCAGTTCCTACACCGGGGGTCGGTACAATGAGCAGTTCTTC.

This clonotype appeared many times. This chain links TRBV24-1 with TRBJ2-1; 11 bases are shared with TRBD2. This CDR3 is built from 14 residues. With V trimmed by 7 bases and J by 4 bases, 2 bases remained unmatched. The germline CDR1 and CDR2 sequences are KGHDR and SFDVKD. The CDR3 is CATSRTSGYNEQFF. CDR3 coding DNA: TGTGCCACCAGCAGGACTAGCGGGTACAATGAGCAGTTCTTC.

This clonotype was counted at least ten times. The genes are TRBV3-1 and TRBJ2-2; 10 bases map to TRBD2. Germline V gives CDR1 LGHDT, CDR2 YNNKEL (reference sequence). The CDR3 covers 14 residues. V was pared by 4 bases and J by 6 bases, with 2 bases of the junction left unmatched. CDR3 coding DNA: TGTGCCAGCAGCCCCAGCGGGAGGGCCGGGGAGCTGTTTTTT. It encodes CASSPSGRAGELFF.

This clonotype was detected a few times. The rearrangement links TRBV7-9 to TRBJ1-4; 7 nucleotides line up with TRBD1. The germline V gene encodes CDR1 SEHNR and CDR2 FQNEAQ (reference sequence). V trimming: 4 bases; J trimming: 3 bases; junction bases outside the gene matches: 5. The CDR3 is 15 residues long. The chain's CDR3 is CASSSNRGPNEKLFF. CDR3 sequence (DNA): TGTGCCAGCAGCTCAAACAGGGGTCCTAATGAAAAACTGTTTTTT.

On this clonotype itself: A read error is possible here, since a much larger clone lies one base away. The chain couples TRBV12-3 or TRBV12-4 to TRBJ1-5; 7 positions match TRBD1. CDR3 length: 13 residues. The chain's CDR3 is CVSSQQGNQPQHF. CDR3 DNA sequence: TGTGTCAGCAGTCAACAGGGGAATCAGCCCCAGCATTTT.

This clonotype has ten or more counts. V usage is TRBV2 and J usage is TRBJ2-1; TRBD2 agrees at 10 bases. Germline V gene data show CDR1 as SNHLY and CDR2 as FYNNEI. V lost 6 bases, J lost 7 bases, and 12 bases stayed unmatched. The CDR3 runs to 16 residues. CDR3 region: CASSNLLAGVGNEQFF. The DNA for the CDR3 is TGTGCCAGCAGCAACCTCCTAGCGGGAGTAGGAAATGAGCAGTTCTTC.

The sample holds many counts of this clonotype. This rearrangement joins TRBV2 to TRBJ2-7; TRBD2 is a possible D gene (5 bases). Per the germline V gene, CDR1 is SNHLY and CDR2 is FYNNEI. V lost 8 bases and J lost 3, with 17 bases in between. This CDR3 is built from 14 residues. CDR3 sequence (DNA): TGTGCCAGCTTGCTCCCGGGAACACTCTACGAGCAGTACTTC. It codes for CASLLPGTLYEQYF.

This clonotype was detected ten times or more. The chain joins TRBV28 to TRBJ2-7, with D tentatively TRBD1 or TRBD2 (5 bases each). From germline, CDR1 is MDHEN and CDR2 SYDVKM. The CDR3 has 16 residues. Deletions cut 1 base from V and 3 bases from J, with 16 bases between. This chain's CDR3 is CASSLSLTGTHYEQYF. The CDR3 nucleotides are TGTGCCAGCAGTTTATCTCTCACCGGGACCCACTACGAGCAGTACTTC.

The sample holds many counts of this clonotype. The chain links TRBV6-1 to TRBJ2-3; D gene ambiguous. The CDR3 contains 16 residues. V was cut by 8 bases and J by 0 bases, with 18 bases left in between. Germline assignment: CDR1 MNHNS and CDR2 SASEGT. The CDR3 here is CASATRPAASTDTQYF. The CDR3 region has the DNA TGTGCCAGCGCAACAAGACCCGCGGCTAGCACAGATACGCAGTATTTT.

This clonotype was counted only a few times. The V call is TRBV24-1, the J call TRBJ2-4, with D perhaps matching TRBD2 (5 bases). The ends were cut back, 7 bases at V and 2 bases at J, with 14 bases in the middle. This CDR3 spans 15 amino acids. Germline V lookup: CDR1 KGHDR, CDR2 SFDVKD. This chain's CDR3 is CATRTLVATKNIQYF. The DNA of the CDR3 is TGTGCCACCAGAACACTAGTCGCGACCAAAAACATTCAGTACTTC.

This clonotype was seen more than once but under ten times. The CDR3 ends on some other residue instead of the conserved phenylalanine or tryptophan, so this is likely a read error. This rearrangement joins TRBV27 to TRBJ2-7, with TRBD2 matching over 11 bases. The CDR3 totals 17 residues. The ends lost 6 bases at V and 0 bases at J; junction bases unmatched: 10. CDR1 is MNHEY, CDR2 SMNVEV, per germline (reference sequence). The CDR3 DNA follows: TGTGCCAGCAGCAACATTCTAGCGGGGGGACTCTCCTACGAGCAGTACTCC. Translated, it gives CASSNILAGGLSYEQYS.

This clonotype was counted many times. The chain couples TRBV5-8 to TRBJ1-1; perhaps TRBD1 as D (5 bases). Germline V CDR1 and CDR2: SGHTS, YDEGEE. With 4 bases removed from V and 3 bases from J, the gap between germline ends came to 13 bases. The CDR3 is 14 residues long. CDR3 in DNA: TGTGCCAGCAGCACGGTCGGGGGTTACACTGAAGCTTTCTTT. Protein sequence: CASSTVGGYTEAFF.

V is TRBV7-9 and J is TRBJ1-1; 8 bases agree with TRBD1. Germline loops: CDR1 SEHNR, CDR2 FQNEAQ (reference sequence). The length of the CDR3 is 14 residues. V was pared by 1 base and J by 6 bases, with 4 bases of the junction left unmatched. The CDR3 region has the DNA TGTGCCAGCAGCTTAGTCGGGACAGGAGCTGAAGCTTTCTTT. Translation gives CASSLVGTGAEAFF.

This chain joins TRBV13 and TRBJ1-3, with D possibly being TRBD1 (6 bases). Germline V gene data show CDR1 as PRHDT and CDR2 as FYEKMQ (reference sequence). The CDR3 is 20 residues long. Trimming took 4 bases from V and 10 from J, leaving 35 bases between them. CDR3 residues: CASSSPTSFGQPGESSTIYF. The CDR3 DNA is TGTGCCAGCAGCTCCCCTACCTCATTTGGACAGCCGGGAGAAAGTTCAACCATATATTTT.

There are a few counts of this clonotype. This rearrangement joins TRBV9 to TRBJ1-4; D is ambiguous. From germline, CDR1 is SGDLS and CDR2 YYNGEE. CDR3 length: 14 amino acids. The V end was cut by 3 bases, the J end by 0 bases, with 6 bases between. CDR3 DNA sequence: TGTGCCAGCAGCGACAGTACAACTAATGAAAAACTGTTTTTT. This encodes CASSDSTTNEKLFF. Drawing the rest from reference TRBV9 and TRBJ1-4, the complete variable domain is DSGVTQTPKHLITATGQRVTLRCSPRSGDLSVYWYQQSLDQGLQFLIQYYNGEERAKGNILERFSAQQFPDLHSELNLSSLELGDSALYFCASSDSTTNEKLFFGSGTQLSVL.

This clonotype has just one count. This chain joins TRBV2 and TRBJ1-4; D ambiguous. Germline CDR1 is SNHLY and CDR2 is FYNNEI. V dropped 5 bases and J dropped 4 bases, with 14 bases sitting between them. The CDR3 sequence is 15 residues long. CDR3 sequence (DNA): TGTGCCAGCAGTCTACCGAGCAGAAGTAATGAAAAACTGTTTTTT. Its protein product is CASSLPSRSNEKLFF.

This clonotype was picked up a small number of times. The chain links TRBV9 to TRBJ1-2; TRBD1 matches 7 bases. CDR3 length: 13 amino acids. With 4 bases clipped from V and 6 bases from J, the junction kept 6 bases outside the gene matches. Germline CDR1 is SGDLS and CDR2 is YYNGEE. The CDR3 sequence is CASSKRDRNGYTF. CDR3 coding DNA: TGTGCCAGCAGCAAACGGGACAGAAATGGCTACACCTTC.

This clonotype was counted ten times or more. This sequence joins TRBV28 and TRBJ2-3; 8 bases match TRBD2. CDR1 is MDHEN, CDR2 SYDVKM, per germline. The J segment lost 4 bases and the V segment lost 8 bases, leaving 11 bases of the junction unmatched. The CDR3 contains 15 residues. The CDR3 loop reads CASGSGTSVPDTQYF. The CDR3 DNA reads as TGTGCCAGCGGGTCCGGGACTAGTGTTCCAGATACGCAGTATTTT.

This clonotype was found a few times. The J gene is TRBJ2-3, the V gene TRBV29-1; D gene ambiguous. The V and J ends lost 4 bases and 5 bases respectively, with 4 bases between them. Germline CDR1 SQVTM, CDR2 ANQGSEA. The CDR3 consists of 10 residues. The CDR3 is CSVGRDTQYF. CDR3 DNA sequence: TGCAGCGTTGGGCGAGATACGCAGTATTTT.